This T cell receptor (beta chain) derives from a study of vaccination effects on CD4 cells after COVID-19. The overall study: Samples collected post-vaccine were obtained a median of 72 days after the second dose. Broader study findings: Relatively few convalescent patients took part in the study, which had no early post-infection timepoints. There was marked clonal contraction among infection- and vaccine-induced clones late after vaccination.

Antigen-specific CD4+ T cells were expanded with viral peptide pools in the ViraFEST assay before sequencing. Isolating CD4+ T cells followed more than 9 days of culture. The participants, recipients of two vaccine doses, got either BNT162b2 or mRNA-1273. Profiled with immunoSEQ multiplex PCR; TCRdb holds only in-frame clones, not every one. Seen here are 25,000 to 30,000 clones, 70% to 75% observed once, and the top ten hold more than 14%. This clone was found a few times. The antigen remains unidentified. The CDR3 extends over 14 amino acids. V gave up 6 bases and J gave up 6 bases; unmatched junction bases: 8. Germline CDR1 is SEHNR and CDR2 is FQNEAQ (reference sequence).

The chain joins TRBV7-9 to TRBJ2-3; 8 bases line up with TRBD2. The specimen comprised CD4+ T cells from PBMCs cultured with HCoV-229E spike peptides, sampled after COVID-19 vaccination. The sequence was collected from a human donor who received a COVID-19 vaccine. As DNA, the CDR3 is TGTGCCAGCAGTCGGCTGGCGGGGGGCGATACGCAGTATTTT. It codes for CASSRLAGGDTQYF.